Below are 5 T cell receptor beta chains sequenced from a single sample in a study of Graves' ophthalmopathy and Graves' hyperthyroidism. TCR beta CDR3 regions were amplified from RNA transcripts. Amplification began with first-round RT-PCR using HTBI primers, then second-round multiplex PCR was performed. TCRdb analysed the multiplex PCR reads with MiXCR anew, one entry per CDR3 protein. The sample has roughly 420,000 distinct CDR3 sequences; over 20% are singletons. The specimen was peripheral blood. The receptors come from a woman between 18 and 29 years old with stable Graves' hyperthyroidism.

This clonotype was found many times. The chain is built from TRBV7-2 and TRBJ2-5; D remains ambiguous. V was trimmed by 5 bases and J by 5 bases, leaving 18 bases between them. Germline-derived CDR1 and CDR2 are SGHTA and FQGNSA. CDR3 length: 15 amino acids. CDR3 in amino acids: CASSRFAVLGETQYF. CDR3 DNA: TGTGCCAGCAGCCGCTTTGCGGTCCTTGGGGAGACCCAGTACTTC.

This clonotype was recorded many times. This chain links TRBV20-1 with TRBJ2-5, with 9 bases aligning to TRBD2. The CDR3 is made up of 14 amino acids. Germline CDR1 DFQATT, CDR2 SNEGSKA (reference sequence). Unmatched junction bases numbered 7, after V lost 4 bases and J lost 4 bases. The CDR3 nucleotides read TGCAGTGCTATCGGCGCGGGAGGGGGAGAGACCCAGTACTTC. Its translation: CSAIGAGGGETQYF.

This clonotype was counted at least ten times. One end of the junction is discordant with germline, which a read error may explain. The V gene is TRBV28, the J gene TRBJ2-4; possibly TRBD1 for D (5 bases). The germline V gene encodes CDR1 MDHEN and CDR2 SYDVKM. The CDR3 is 16 residues long. CDR3 bases: TGTGCCAGCAGGGGAACGACAGTGTCAGCCAAAAACATTAAGTACTTC. This sequence encodes CASRGTTVSAKNIKYF.

The rearrangement links TRBV6-2 or TRBV6-3 to TRBJ1-5, with 7 nucleotides matching TRBD1. Trimming took 11 bases from V and 9 from J; bases not matched to a gene: 19. The CDR3 loop spans 15 amino acids. Germline CDR1 is MNHEY and CDR2 is SVGEGT. In DNA form, the CDR3 reads TGTGCCGCCAAGGGGGCGTTAGGGGTCGTTTGGCCCCAGCATTTT. It encodes CAAKGALGVVWPQHF.

This clonotype appeared many times. The rearrangement uses TRBV7-2 and TRBJ2-5, with 7 bases that match TRBD2. Germline loops: CDR1 SGHTA, CDR2 FQGNSA. CDR3 size: 15 residues. V shed 1 base and J 5 bases; nucleotides not matched to a gene: 7. CDR3 loop: CASSLEGRVKETQYF. CDR3 bases: TGTGCCAGCAGCTTAGAAGGGAGGGTTAAGGAGACCCAGTACTTC. The whole variable domain, filled in from reference TRBV7-2 and TRBJ2-5, reads GAGVSQSPSNKVTEKGKDVELRCDPISGHTALYWYRQSLGQGLEFLIYFQGNSAPDKSGLPSDRFSAERTGGSVSTLTIQRTQQEDSAVYLCASSLEGRVKETQYFGPGTRLLVL.